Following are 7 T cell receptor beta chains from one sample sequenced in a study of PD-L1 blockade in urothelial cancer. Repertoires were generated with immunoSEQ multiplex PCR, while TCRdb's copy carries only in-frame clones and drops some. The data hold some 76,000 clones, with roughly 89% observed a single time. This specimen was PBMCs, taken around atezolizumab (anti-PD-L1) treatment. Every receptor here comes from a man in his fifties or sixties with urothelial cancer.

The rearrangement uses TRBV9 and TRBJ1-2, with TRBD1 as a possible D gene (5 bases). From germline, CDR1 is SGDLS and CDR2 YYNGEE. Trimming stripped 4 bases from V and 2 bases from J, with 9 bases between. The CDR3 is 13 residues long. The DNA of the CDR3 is TGTGCCAGCAGCTCCGACAGAAACTATGGCTACACCTTC. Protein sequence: CASSSDRNYGYTF.

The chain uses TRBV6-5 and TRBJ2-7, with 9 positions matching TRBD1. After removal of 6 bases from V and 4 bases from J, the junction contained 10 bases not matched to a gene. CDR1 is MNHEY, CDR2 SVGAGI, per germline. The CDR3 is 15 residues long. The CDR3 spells CASSPRPGQGYEQYF. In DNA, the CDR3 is TGTGCCAGCAGCCCCCGCCCTGGACAGGGGTACGAGCAGTACTTC.

CDR3 nucleotide sequence: TGCGCCAGCAGCTTGGGAGGACAGGGGTTGTCTGGAAACACCATATATTTT. Protein product: CASSLGGQGLSGNTIYF. This chain uses TRBV5-1 with TRBJ1-3, with 9 bases matching TRBD1. This CDR3 spans 17 amino acids. Germline V CDR1 and CDR2: SGHRS, YFSETQ. V shed 0 bases, J shed 1 base, and the junction held 5 bases outside the gene matches.

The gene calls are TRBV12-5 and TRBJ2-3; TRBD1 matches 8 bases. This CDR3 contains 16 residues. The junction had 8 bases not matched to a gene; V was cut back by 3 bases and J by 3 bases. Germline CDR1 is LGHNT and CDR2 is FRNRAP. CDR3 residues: CASGFQTGEVTDTQYF. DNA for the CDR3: TGTGCTAGTGGTTTCCAGACAGGGGAGGTAACAGATACGCAGTATTTT.

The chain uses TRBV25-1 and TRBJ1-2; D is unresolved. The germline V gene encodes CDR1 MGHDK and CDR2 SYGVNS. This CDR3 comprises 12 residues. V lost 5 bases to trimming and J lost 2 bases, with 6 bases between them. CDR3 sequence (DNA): TGTGCCAGCAGTACAGAGAACTATGGCTACACCTTC. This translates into CASSTENYGYTF.

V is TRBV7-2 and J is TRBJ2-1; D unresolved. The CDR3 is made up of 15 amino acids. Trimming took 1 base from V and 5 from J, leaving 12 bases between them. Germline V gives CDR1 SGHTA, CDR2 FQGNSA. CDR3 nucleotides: TGTGCCAGCAGCTTAGTTCACCGGGTAAACAATGAGCAGTTCTTC. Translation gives CASSLVHRVNNEQFF.

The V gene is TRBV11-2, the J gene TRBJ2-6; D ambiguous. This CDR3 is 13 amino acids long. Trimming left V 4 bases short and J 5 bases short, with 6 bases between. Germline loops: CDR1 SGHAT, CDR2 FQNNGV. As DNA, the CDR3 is TGTGCCAGCAGCTCCCACAGGGCCAACGTCCTGACTTTC. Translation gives CASSSHRANVLTF. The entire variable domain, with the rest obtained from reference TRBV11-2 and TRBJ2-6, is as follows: EAGVAQSPRYKIIEKRQSVAFWCNPISGHATLYWYQQILGQGPKLLIQFQNNGVVDDSQLPKDRFSAERLKGVDSTLKIQPAKLEDSAVYLCASSSHRANVLTFGAGSRLTVL.